The rows below give T cell receptor beta chains drawn from one sample of a study of shared clonotypes between healthy human individuals. The assay was immunoSEQ multiplex PCR, and TCRdb's table has in-frame clones only and misses some. Found here are around 1.9 million clones, over 85% of them singletons; the top ten hold around 1.7%. The specimen sequenced was naive CD8+ T cells from PBMCs. The receptors come from a man aged 18 to 29 in good health. Some clones in this sample may be carry-over from other donors' samples. CDR3s include the opening cysteine and the closing phenylalanine or tryptophan. The order of the fields is J gene, D gene, V gene, clone size, CDR3 protein. A D gene is named only where the DNA matches it firmly. Size values are once, few and many counts, or a class for expanded clones, and some rows have none.

j_call: TRBJ1-5; d_call: TRBD1; v_call: TRBV28; clone_size: NA; cdr3_aa: CASSRDRGSNQPQHF
j_call: TRBJ2-7; d_call: NA; v_call: TRBV4-1; clone_size: NA; cdr3_aa: CASSPVPGSYEQYF
j_call: TRBJ2-2; d_call: NA; v_call: TRBV11-2; clone_size: NA; cdr3_aa: CASSLQGSTGELFF
j_call: TRBJ2-7; d_call: TRBD2; v_call: TRBV4-3; clone_size: NA; cdr3_aa: CASSQTGGSYEQYF
j_call: TRBJ2-1; d_call: TRBD1; v_call: TRBV27; clone_size: NA; cdr3_aa: CASSSGTGVNEQFF
j_call: TRBJ2-1; d_call: TRBD2; v_call: TRBV4-1; clone_size: NA; cdr3_aa: CASSLLAGTRGNEQFF
j_call: TRBJ2-7; d_call: NA; v_call: TRBV9; clone_size: NA; cdr3_aa: CASSEDGSSYEQYF
j_call: TRBJ2-1; d_call: TRBD2; v_call: TRBV15; clone_size: NA; cdr3_aa: CATSRELAGGDEQFF
j_call: TRBJ2-1; d_call: TRBD2; v_call: TRBV28; clone_size: NA; cdr3_aa: CASSPRLAGRVSSYNEQFF
j_call: TRBJ1-2; d_call: TRBD1; v_call: TRBV13; clone_size: NA; cdr3_aa: CASSPGQGFYGYTF
j_call: TRBJ1-1; d_call: TRBD1; v_call: TRBV4-1; clone_size: few; cdr3_aa: CASSVWTGRDTEAFF
j_call: TRBJ2-7; d_call: NA; v_call: TRBV27; clone_size: once; cdr3_aa: CASSILSLVHEQYF
j_call: TRBJ2-7; d_call: NA; v_call: TRBV27; clone_size: once; cdr3_aa: CASTNRGYEQYF
j_call: TRBJ2-1; d_call: NA; v_call: TRBV5-1; clone_size: NA; cdr3_aa: CASSWTEAYNEQFF
j_call: TRBJ1-1; d_call: NA; v_call: TRBV27; clone_size: once; cdr3_aa: CASSLVRGDTEAFF
j_call: TRBJ2-1; d_call: TRBD2; v_call: TRBV19; clone_size: NA; cdr3_aa: CASSNGLAGGEQFF
j_call: TRBJ1-5; d_call: NA; v_call: TRBV4-1; clone_size: once; cdr3_aa: CASSPTVGRGNQPQHF
j_call: TRBJ2-4; d_call: TRBD1; v_call: TRBV6-5; clone_size: NA; cdr3_aa: CASSYSDRGRHIQYF
j_call: TRBJ2-7; d_call: NA; v_call: TRBV29-1; clone_size: NA; cdr3_aa: CSVEWTGKSSYEQYF
j_call: TRBJ2-5; d_call: NA; v_call: TRBV6-5; clone_size: NA; cdr3_aa: CASSYRLRPTETQYF
j_call: TRBJ2-7; d_call: NA; v_call: TRBV4-3; clone_size: NA; cdr3_aa: CASSQGAFYEQYF
j_call: TRBJ1-2; d_call: NA; v_call: TRBV6-5; clone_size: NA; cdr3_aa: CASTTGRTVPYGYTF
j_call: TRBJ2-1; d_call: TRBD2; v_call: TRBV29-1; clone_size: NA; cdr3_aa: CSVGPFTSEVHNEQFF
j_call: TRBJ1-1; d_call: TRBD1; v_call: TRBV28; clone_size: NA; cdr3_aa: CASSSTGTGRPMNTEAFF
j_call: TRBJ1-1; d_call: NA; v_call: TRBV5-8; clone_size: NA; cdr3_aa: CAIYRVYLNTEAFF
j_call: TRBJ2-7; d_call: NA; v_call: TRBV29-1; clone_size: NA; cdr3_aa: CSVGLGGNYEQYF
j_call: TRBJ1-3; d_call: NA; v_call: TRBV4-1; clone_size: NA; cdr3_aa: CASSQGRQTISTSSGNTIYF
j_call: TRBJ2-7; d_call: NA; v_call: TRBV6-6; clone_size: NA; cdr3_aa: CASSYTPAVPSYEQYF
j_call: NA; d_call: NA; v_call: TRBV9; clone_size: NA; cdr3_aa: CASSVDRSYEQYF
j_call: TRBJ2-2; d_call: TRBD1; v_call: TRBV7-9; clone_size: NA; cdr3_aa: CASSALDRANTGELFF
j_call: TRBJ2-7; d_call: NA; v_call: TRBV27; clone_size: NA; cdr3_aa: CASSPLGLELEQYF
j_call: TRBJ2-3; d_call: TRBD2; v_call: TRBV14; clone_size: NA; cdr3_aa: CASSHVAGAEDTQYF
j_call: TRBJ2-3; d_call: TRBD1; v_call: TRBV30; clone_size: NA; cdr3_aa: CAWRATGSSTDTQYF
j_call: TRBJ1-2; d_call: NA; v_call: TRBV10-1; clone_size: NA; cdr3_aa: CASSEERDTGYTF
j_call: TRBJ2-3; d_call: TRBD2; v_call: TRBV4-2; clone_size: NA; cdr3_aa: CASSQDLAGGPDTQYF
j_call: TRBJ2-2; d_call: NA; v_call: TRBV11-2; clone_size: NA; cdr3_aa: CASRGRQGANTGELFF
j_call: TRBJ2-1; d_call: TRBD2; v_call: TRBV27; clone_size: NA; cdr3_aa: CASSGPGLAANEQFF
j_call: TRBJ2-7; d_call: NA; v_call: TRBV18; clone_size: NA; cdr3_aa: CASSPSVGGVTYEQYF
j_call: TRBJ2-7; d_call: TRBD1; v_call: TRBV5-6; clone_size: NA; cdr3_aa: CASSFRDRGYEQYF
j_call: TRBJ2-3; d_call: TRBD2; v_call: TRBV5-6; clone_size: NA; cdr3_aa: CASSSGLADSSTDTQYF
j_call: TRBJ1-5; d_call: NA; v_call: TRBV27; clone_size: NA; cdr3_aa: CASRSGGSNQPQHF
j_call: TRBJ1-3; d_call: NA; v_call: TRBV10-3; clone_size: NA; cdr3_aa: CAIRLGGPGNTIYF
j_call: TRBJ2-1; d_call: TRBD1; v_call: TRBV27; clone_size: NA; cdr3_aa: CASSSFPGQGSYNEQFF
j_call: TRBJ2-5; d_call: TRBD1; v_call: TRBV11-2; clone_size: NA; cdr3_aa: CASSSHYRGEETQYF
j_call: TRBJ1-4; d_call: TRBD1; v_call: TRBV9; clone_size: few; cdr3_aa: CASSTETGGWTNEKLFF
j_call: NA; d_call: NA; v_call: TRBV10-1; clone_size: NA; cdr3_aa: CASSEAGSAFEQYF